This T cell receptor beta chain was documented in a study of glioma-infiltrating T cells. As for the study in general: Glioblastomas were WHO grade IV, sampled at first diagnosis; low-grade were grade II. Glioma patients had dexamethasone for six or fewer days before surgery.

CDR3 length: 14 residues. J was trimmed by 8 bases and V by 2 bases; bases with no gene match: 7. Germline loops: CDR1 SGHRS, CDR2 YFSETQ. Using RNA template, CDR3s of TCR alpha and beta were amplified with iRepertoire arm-PCR. TCRdb re-analysed the multiplex PCR reads in MiXCR, keeping a single row per CDR3 protein. The sample has about 380,000 distinct CDR3 sequences; roughly two fifths are singletons. Sequencing was performed on glioma tissue, nonneoplastic brain tissue, or PBMCs (not recorded which). The chain recombines TRBV5-1 with TRBJ2-1; TRBD2 matches 7 bases. The TCR sequence derives from a human donor with low-grade glioma or glioblastoma, undergoing nonglioma brain surgery, or in good health (not recorded which). The CDR3 is CASSLESGKDEQFF. DNA for the CDR3: TGCGCCAGCAGCTTAGAGAGCGGGAAGGATGAGCAGTTCTTC.